This entry is about one TCR beta chain. As yet, its antigen is unknown. This specimen comes from a study of shared clonotypes between healthy human individuals. This CDR3 has 13 amino acids. Trimming at V came to 8 bases and at J to 3 bases, leaving 4 bases not matched to a gene. Germline assignment: CDR1 SNHLY and CDR2 FYNNEI. CD8 memory pooled CD45RO+ cells and CCR7-negative CD45RA+ TemRA cells. Overall study findings and caveats: Genetic and exposure-history diversity was limited by the few donors.

Using about 190 ng DNA, 30,000 to 35,000 T cell genomes, the sorted-subset replicate PCRs were run. Some clones are missing from TCRdb's copy, which holds only in-frame ones; the method was immunoSEQ multiplex PCR. The data hold a few hundred thousand clones, with roughly 96% observed a single time. Sequences were obtained from memory CD8+ T cells sorted from blood. Described subset: CD45RO+ cells pooled with CCR7-negative TemRA cells. This receptor was taken from a man younger than 45 in good health. This rearrangement joins TRBV2 to TRBJ2-7; 10 bases map to TRBD2. CDR3 in amino acids: CASGGTSDYEQYF. The CDR3 coding sequence is TGTGCCAGCGGCGGGACTAGCGACTACGAGCAGTACTTC.